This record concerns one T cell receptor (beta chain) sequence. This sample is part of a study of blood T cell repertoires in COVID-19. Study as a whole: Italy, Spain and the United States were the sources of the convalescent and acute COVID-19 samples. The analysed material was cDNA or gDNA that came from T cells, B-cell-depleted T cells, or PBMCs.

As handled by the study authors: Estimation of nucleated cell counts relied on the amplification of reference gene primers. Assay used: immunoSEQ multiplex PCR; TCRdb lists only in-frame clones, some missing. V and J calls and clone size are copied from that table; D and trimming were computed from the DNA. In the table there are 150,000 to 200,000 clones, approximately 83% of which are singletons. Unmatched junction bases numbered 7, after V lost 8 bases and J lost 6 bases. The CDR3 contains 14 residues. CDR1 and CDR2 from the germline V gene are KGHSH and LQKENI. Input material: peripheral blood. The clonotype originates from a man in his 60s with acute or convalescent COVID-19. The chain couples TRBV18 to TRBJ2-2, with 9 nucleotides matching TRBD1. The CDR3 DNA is TGTGCCAGCCAAACAGGGGGCGACGCCGGGGAGCTGTTTTTT. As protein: CASQTGGDAGELFF.